This section outlines one T cell receptor beta chain sequence together with its context. Its target is not known. This sample was included in a study of T cell responses to AZD1222 COVID-19 vaccine. The study's findings and limits: Vaccination with two AZD1222 doses was followed by a rise in Spike-specific TCR breadth and depth. Only five or six AZD1222 recipients tested seropositive at baseline. Most donors were white British and more were female, and clonal diversity was possibly underestimated. There were repertoire samples only from the period after the peak T cell response.

Trimming took 5 bases from V and 6 from J, leaving 10 bases between them. Germline V gene data show CDR1 as SNHLY and CDR2 as FYNNEI. The CDR3 runs 12 residues. Some clones are missing from TCRdb's copy, which holds only in-frame ones; the method was immunoSEQ multiplex PCR. The repertoire has around 84,000 clones, roughly 87% of them found once; the top ten carry roughly 5.8%. The clonotype was recovered from an adult in good health. This chain connects TRBV2 to TRBJ1-1, with a tentative D call TRBD1 (6 bases). This specimen was peripheral blood, taken on day 0 of AZD1222 vaccination. This CDR3 reads CASSKWGPEAFF. CDR3 sequence (DNA): TGTGCCAGCAGTAAGTGGGGGCCTGAAGCTTTCTTT. Full variable domain (remainder filled in from reference TRBV2 and TRBJ1-1): EPEVTQTPSHQVTQMGQEVILRCVPISNHLYFYWYRQILGQKVEFLVSFYNNEISEKSEIFDDQFSVERPDGSNFTLKIRSTKLEDSAMYFCASSKWGPEAFFGQGTRLTVV.